These 18 T cell receptor beta chains share one sample of origin, sequenced in a study of siplizumab effects on memory and regulatory T cells (dated by TCRdb to between 2018 and 2021). The library was made by the immunoSEQ multiplex PCR assay. Held by TCRdb, this immuneACCESS table contains in-frame sequences only and omits some clones. Under half of the omission traces to an unresolved V gene where checked; the cause of the rest is unknown. For this sample the table gives some 90,000 clones, of which around 90% were detected only once. Of the sample, around 16% is held by the ten largest clones. Sequenced input: CD4+ T cells sorted from blood. All receptors come from a human donor in good health.

The chain combines TRBV28 with TRBJ2-5, with D perhaps TRBD1 or TRBD2 (5 bases each). CDR1 MDHEN and CDR2 SYDVKM come from the germline V gene. V lost 7 bases, J lost 9 bases, and 15 bases lay in between. This CDR3 has 12 amino acids. CDR3 DNA: TGTGCCAGCACCTCTTTCCTGGGGGCCCAGTACTTC. Amino acids: CASTSFLGAQYF.

The genes are TRBV13 and TRBJ1-2; weak D call: TRBD1 (5 bases). This CDR3 has 15 residues. CDR1 is PRHDT, CDR2 FYEKMQ, per germline (reference sequence). V was trimmed by 7 bases and J by 0 bases, leaving 15 bases between them. This CDR3 is CASTKSPDTNYGYTF. As DNA, the CDR3 is TGTGCCAGCACTAAGAGCCCGGACACTAACTATGGCTACACCTTC.

The gene calls are TRBV11-3 and TRBJ2-3, with 14 bases aligning to TRBD2. The CDR3 totals 17 residues. Germline CDR1 SGHNT, CDR2 YENEEA. J lost 5 bases, V lost 5 bases, and 9 bases had no gene match. CDR3 sequence reads: CASSPRLAGGPVDTQYF. The DNA of the CDR3 is TGTGCCAGCAGCCCCCGACTAGCGGGAGGGCCGGTAGATACGCAGTATTTT.

This clone was picked up many times. V usage is TRBV30 and J usage is TRBJ2-7; D unclear. The V end was cut by 3 bases, the J end by 5 bases, with 14 bases between. CDR3 size: 13 residues. The germline CDR1 and CDR2 sequences are GTSNPN and SVGIG (reference sequence). CDR3 DNA: TGTGCCTGGAGCGCAGTTGGTAACCACGAGCAGTACTTC. Encoded protein: CAWSAVGNHEQYF.

The genes are TRBV28 and TRBJ2-3; D is possibly TRBD1 or TRBD2 (5 bases each). The V gene lost 4 bases and the J gene lost 2 bases, with 19 bases spanning the gap. Germline V gene data show CDR1 as MDHEN and CDR2 as SYDVKM. The CDR3 is 17 amino acids. CDR3 sequence (DNA): TGTGCCAGCAGTTCACCGGGGCAGGGACCTTCCACAGATACGCAGTATTTT. This sequence encodes CASSSPGQGPSTDTQYF.

The chain has TRBV29-1 and TRBJ1-2; no clear D. This CDR3 has 13 amino acids. Germline V gene data show CDR1 as SQVTM and CDR2 as ANQGSEA. Deletions cut 3 bases from V and 8 bases from J, with 16 bases between. CDR3 DNA: TGCAGCGTTGAGGGCGTTATTGGGCTCGGCTACACCTTC. This sequence encodes CSVEGVIGLGYTF. The variable domain in full, completed from reference TRBV29-1 and TRBJ1-2, reads SAVISQKPSRDICQRGTSLTIQCQVDSQVTMMFWYRQQPGQSLTLIATANQGSEATYESGFVIDKFPISRPNLTFSTLTVSNMSPEDSSIYLCSVEGVIGLGYTFGSGTRLTVV.

With regard to this clone: At one of its ends the junction is not consistent with the germline gene, which may arise from a read error. This sequence joins TRBV7-7 and TRBJ2-1; 7 bases match TRBD1. The CDR3 extends over 15 amino acids. The germline gives CDR1 SSHAT, CDR2 FNYEAQ (reference sequence). CDR3 nucleotides: TGTGCTAGCAGCCCCAACTCAGGGGGCTACAATGAGCAGTTCTTC. Protein product: CASSPNSGGYNEQFF.

With regard to this clone: Other DNA sequences in the sample encode the same CDR3. This sequence joins TRBV28 and TRBJ1-5; D is unclear. The CDR3 runs 11 residues. Trimming took off 6 bases at V and 4 bases at J, with 4 bases between the two ends. Germline V gives CDR1 MDHEN, CDR2 SYDVKM. DNA for the CDR3: TGTGCCAGCAGCAGGAATCAGCCCCAGCATTTT. Translated, it gives CASSRNQPQHF.

The chain combines TRBV28 with TRBJ1-5; D remains ambiguous. CDR3 length: 11 amino acids. Trimming shortened V by 11 bases and J by 6 bases, and 11 bases separated the two germline ends. CDR1 is MDHEN and CDR2 is SYDVKM in the germline V gene. The CDR3 sequence is CAAGIRQPQHF. The CDR3 DNA sequence: TGTGCCGCAGGAATTCGTCAGCCCCAGCATTTT.

The chain links TRBV28 to TRBJ2-1; 8 bases are shared with TRBD2. Germline CDR1 MDHEN, CDR2 SYDVKM. V gave up 7 bases and J gave up 9 bases; unmatched junction bases: 11. The CDR3 covers 14 residues. This CDR3 reads CASIPGGRRSEQFF. The CDR3 DNA sequence: TGTGCCAGCATCCCAGGCGGGAGGCGAAGTGAGCAGTTCTTC. Full variable domain (outside the CDR3, taken from reference TRBV28 and TRBJ2-1): DVKVTQSSRYLVKRTGEKVFLECVQDMDHENMFWYRQDPGLGLRLIYFSYDVKMKEKGDIPEGYSVSREKKERFSLILESASTNQTSMYLCASIPGGRRSEQFFGPGTRLTVL.

The rearrangement joins TRBV5-1 to TRBJ2-7; perhaps TRBD2 as D (5 bases). The V and J ends lost 6 bases and 1 base respectively, with 11 bases between them. There are 13 residues in the CDR3. In germline, CDR1 is SGHRS, CDR2 YFSETQ. In DNA, the CDR3 is TGCGCCAGCACGAGGGCGGAATCCTACGAGCAGTACTTC. It is translated as CASTRAESYEQYF. The full variable domain, completed using reference TRBV5-1 and TRBJ2-7, is KAGVTQTPRYLIKTRGQQVTLSCSPISGHRSVSWYQQTPGQGLQFLFEYFSETQRNKGNFPGRFSGRQFSNSRSEMNVSTLELGDSALYLCASTRAESYEQYFGPGTRLTVT.

The genes are TRBV7-3 and TRBJ2-3, with D unresolved. Trimming left V 4 bases short and J 6 bases short, with 20 bases between. The germline gives CDR1 SGHTA, CDR2 FQGTGA. The length of the CDR3 is 16 residues. CDR3 amino acids: CASSSPVGGEGDTQYF. In nucleotides, the CDR3 is TGTGCCAGCAGCTCACCAGTGGGTGGGGAAGGGGATACGCAGTATTTT.

This clone came up once. The rearrangement links TRBV5-4 to TRBJ2-3, with 9 positions matching TRBD2. The V and J ends lost 3 bases and 3 bases, in that order; junction bases with no gene match: 8. Germline CDR1 is SGHNT and CDR2 is YYREEE (reference sequence). CDR3 length: 16 residues. The CDR3 DNA reads TGTGCCAGCAGCTACCAGCGGAGCGGGGGGACAGATACGCAGTATTTT. Translating it yields CASSYQRSGGTDTQYF.

V usage is TRBV29-1 and J usage is TRBJ2-4, with D perhaps TRBD1 (5 bases). CDR1 and CDR2 from the germline V gene are SQVTM and ANQGSEA. V was shortened by 3 bases and J by 9 bases, with 12 bases between the two germline ends. The CDR3 is 12 amino acids. CDR3 residues: CSVDRGRGIQYF. The CDR3, as DNA: TGCAGCGTTGATAGGGGTCGCGGCATTCAGTACTTC.

Concerning this clone: The junction does not match germline at one end; this may be a read error. J is TRBJ2-1 and V is TRBV29-1; either TRBD1 or TRBD2 may supply D (5 bases each). CDR1 is SQVTM and CDR2 is ANQGSEA in the germline V gene. The length of the CDR3 is 13 residues. Here the CDR3 DNA reads TGCAGCGTTGCAGCGGCCTGGGACGCGATTTCGCTCTTC. Its translation is CSVAAAWDAISLF.

The chain carries TRBV2 and TRBJ2-3; 7 nucleotides align to TRBD2. Germline V gene sequence: CDR1 SNHLY, CDR2 FYNNEI. After removal of 3 bases from V and 7 bases from J, the junction contained 10 bases not matched to a gene. The CDR3 spans 15 residues. The CDR3 spells CASSDLAGVKNTQYF. The DNA for the CDR3 is TGTGCCAGCAGTGACTTGGCGGGAGTTAAAAATACGCAGTATTTT.

The chain joins TRBV9 to TRBJ2-2, with D maybe TRBD1 (5 bases). CDR1 and CDR2 from the germline V gene are SGDLS and YYNGEE. This CDR3 has 15 amino acids. The ends were cut back, 3 bases at V and 6 bases at J, with 15 bases in the middle. This CDR3 reads CASSGTGASPGELFF. DNA of the CDR3: TGTGCCAGCAGCGGAACAGGCGCCTCCCCCGGGGAGCTGTTTTTT. Based on the CDR3 plus reference TRBV9 and TRBJ2-2, the full variable domain is DSGVTQTPKHLITATGQRVTLRCSPRSGDLSVYWYQQSLDQGLQFLIQYYNGEERAKGNILERFSAQQFPDLHSELNLSSLELGDSALYFCASSGTGASPGELFFGEGSRLTVL.

This chain links TRBV7-3 with TRBJ2-1; 12 bases match TRBD2. CDR1 SGHTA and CDR2 FQGTGA come from the germline V gene. CDR3 length: 14 residues. After removal of 4 bases from V and 10 bases from J, the junction contained 5 bases not matched to a gene. DNA for the CDR3: TGTGCCAGCAGCTCACTAGCGGGAGGTGTAGAGCAGTTCTTC. Amino acids: CASSSLAGGVEQFF. The entire variable domain, with the rest obtained from reference TRBV7-3 and TRBJ2-1, is as follows: GAGVSQTPSNKVTEKGKYVELRCDPISGHTALYWYRQSLGQGPEFLIYFQGTGAADDSGLPNDRFFAVRPEGSVSTLKIQRTERGDSAVYLCASSSLAGGVEQFFGPGTRLTVL.